This TCR beta chain originates from a study of T cell changes during pregnancy in multiple sclerosis. The junction had 12 bases not matched to a gene; V was cut back by 6 bases and J by 8 bases. The CDR3 runs 14 residues. Germline-derived CDR1 and CDR2 are MNHNS and SASEGT. The protocol was immunoSEQ multiplex PCR, while the TCRdb copy is restricted to in-frame clones and leaves out a portion. The sample has 55,000 to 80,000 clones, roughly 94% seen once. This receptor was taken from a female donor with multiple sclerosis, enrolled in a pregnancy study. The V and J genes are TRBV6-1 and TRBJ1-2; TRBD1 matches at 7 bases. The source was peripheral blood, collected in the third trimester of pregnancy. The CDR3: CASRAGTAAGGYTF. The CDR3 nucleotides read TGTGCCAGCAGGGCCGGGACAGCGGCGGGGGGCTACACCTTC.